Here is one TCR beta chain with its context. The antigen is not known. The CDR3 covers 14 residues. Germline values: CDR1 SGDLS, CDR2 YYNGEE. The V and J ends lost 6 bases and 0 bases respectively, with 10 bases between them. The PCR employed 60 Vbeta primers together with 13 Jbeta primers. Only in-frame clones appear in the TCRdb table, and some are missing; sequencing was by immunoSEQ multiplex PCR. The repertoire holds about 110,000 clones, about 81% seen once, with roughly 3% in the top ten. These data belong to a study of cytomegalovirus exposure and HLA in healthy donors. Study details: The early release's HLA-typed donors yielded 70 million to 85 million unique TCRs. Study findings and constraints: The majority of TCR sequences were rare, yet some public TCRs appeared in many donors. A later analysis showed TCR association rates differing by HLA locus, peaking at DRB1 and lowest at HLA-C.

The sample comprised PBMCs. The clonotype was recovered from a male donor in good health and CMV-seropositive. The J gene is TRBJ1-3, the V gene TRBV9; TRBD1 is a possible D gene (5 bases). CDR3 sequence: CASTGLDSGNTIYF. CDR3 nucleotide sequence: TGTGCCAGCACAGGGTTGGACTCTGGAAACACCATATATTTT.